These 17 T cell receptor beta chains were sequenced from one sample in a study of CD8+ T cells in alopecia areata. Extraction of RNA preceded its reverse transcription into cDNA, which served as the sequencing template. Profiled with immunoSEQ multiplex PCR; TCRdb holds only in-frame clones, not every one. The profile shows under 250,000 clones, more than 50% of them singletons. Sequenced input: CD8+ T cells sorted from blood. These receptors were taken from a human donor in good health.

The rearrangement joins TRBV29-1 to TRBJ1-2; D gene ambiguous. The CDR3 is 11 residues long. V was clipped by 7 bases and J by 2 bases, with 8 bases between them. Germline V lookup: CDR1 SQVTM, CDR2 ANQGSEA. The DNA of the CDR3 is TGCAGCGCCCGACTAAACTATGGCTACACCTTC. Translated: CSARLNYGYTF.

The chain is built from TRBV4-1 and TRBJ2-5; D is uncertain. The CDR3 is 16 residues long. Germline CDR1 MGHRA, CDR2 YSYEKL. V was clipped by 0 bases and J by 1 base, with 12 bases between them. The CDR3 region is CASSQEGRRPQETQYF. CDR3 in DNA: TGCGCCAGCAGCCAAGAGGGTCGGCGGCCCCAAGAGACCCAGTACTTC.

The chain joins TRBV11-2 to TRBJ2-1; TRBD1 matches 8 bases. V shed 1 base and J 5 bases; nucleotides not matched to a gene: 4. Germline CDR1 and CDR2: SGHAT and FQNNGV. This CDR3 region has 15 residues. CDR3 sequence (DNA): TGTGCCAGCAGCTTAGGACAGGGGACCCACAATGAGCAGTTCTTC. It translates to CASSLGQGTHNEQFF.

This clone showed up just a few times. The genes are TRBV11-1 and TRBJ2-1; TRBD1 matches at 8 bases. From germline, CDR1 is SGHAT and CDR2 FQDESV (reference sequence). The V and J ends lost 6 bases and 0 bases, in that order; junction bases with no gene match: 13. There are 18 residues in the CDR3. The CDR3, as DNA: TGTGCCAGCAGAGTGGACAGGGAGGAAAAGAGCTCCTACAATGAGCAGTTCTTC. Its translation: CASRVDREEKSSYNEQFF.

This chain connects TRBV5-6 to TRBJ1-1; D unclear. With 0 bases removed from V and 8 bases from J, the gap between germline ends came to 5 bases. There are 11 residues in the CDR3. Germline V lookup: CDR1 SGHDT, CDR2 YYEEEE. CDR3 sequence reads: CASSLGGEAFF. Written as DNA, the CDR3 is TGTGCCAGCAGCTTGGGAGGGGAAGCTTTCTTT.

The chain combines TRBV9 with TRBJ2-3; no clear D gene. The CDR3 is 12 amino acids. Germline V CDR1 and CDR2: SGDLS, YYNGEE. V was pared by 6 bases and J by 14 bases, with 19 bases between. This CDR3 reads CASITGPPRRYF. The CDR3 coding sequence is TGTGCCAGCATCACCGGGCCACCGAGAAGGTATTTT.

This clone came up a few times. The CDR3: CASSDFSIPNTEAFF. The CDR3 coding sequence is TGTGCCAGCAGTGATTTTTCTATCCCGAACACTGAAGCTTTCTTT. This chain links TRBV2 with TRBJ1-1, with D hard to call. The V and J ends lost 3 bases and 1 base respectively, with 12 bases between them. CDR3 length: 15 residues. In germline, CDR1 is SNHLY, CDR2 FYNNEI.

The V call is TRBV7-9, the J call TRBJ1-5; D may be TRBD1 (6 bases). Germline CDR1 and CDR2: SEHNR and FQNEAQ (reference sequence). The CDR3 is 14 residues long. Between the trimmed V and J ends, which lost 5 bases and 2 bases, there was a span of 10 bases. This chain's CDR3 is CASSPGGRNQPQHF. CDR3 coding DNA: TGTGCCAGCAGCCCCGGGGGCCGCAATCAGCCCCAGCATTTT.

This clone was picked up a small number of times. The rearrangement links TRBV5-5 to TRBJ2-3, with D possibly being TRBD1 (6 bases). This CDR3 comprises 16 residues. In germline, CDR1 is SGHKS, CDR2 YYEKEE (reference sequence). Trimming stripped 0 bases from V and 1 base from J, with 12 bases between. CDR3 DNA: TGTGCCAGCAGCTTGGCAGGGGTGAGACGCACAGATACGCAGTATTTT. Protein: CASSLAGVRRTDTQYF.

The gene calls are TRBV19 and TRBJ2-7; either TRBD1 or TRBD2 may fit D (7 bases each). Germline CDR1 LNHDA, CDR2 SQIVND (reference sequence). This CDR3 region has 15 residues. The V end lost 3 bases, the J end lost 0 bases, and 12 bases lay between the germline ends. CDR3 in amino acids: CASSIAGDSSYEQYF. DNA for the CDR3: TGTGCCAGTAGTATTGCGGGGGACAGCTCCTACGAGCAGTACTTC.

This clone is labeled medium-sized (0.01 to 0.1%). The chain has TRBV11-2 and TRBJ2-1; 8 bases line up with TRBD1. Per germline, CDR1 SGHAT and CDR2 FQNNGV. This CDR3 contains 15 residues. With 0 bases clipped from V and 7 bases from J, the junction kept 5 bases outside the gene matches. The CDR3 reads CASSLEWDRRNEQFF. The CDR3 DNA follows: TGTGCCAGCAGCTTAGAGTGGGACAGGAGGAATGAGCAGTTCTTC.

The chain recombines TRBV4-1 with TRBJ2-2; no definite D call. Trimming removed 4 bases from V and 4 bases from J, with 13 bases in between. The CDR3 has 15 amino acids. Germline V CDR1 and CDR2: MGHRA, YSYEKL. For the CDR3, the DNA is TGCGCCAGCAGCCGGGATCTAGGCGGCACCGGGGAGCTGTTTTTT. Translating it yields CASSRDLGGTGELFF.

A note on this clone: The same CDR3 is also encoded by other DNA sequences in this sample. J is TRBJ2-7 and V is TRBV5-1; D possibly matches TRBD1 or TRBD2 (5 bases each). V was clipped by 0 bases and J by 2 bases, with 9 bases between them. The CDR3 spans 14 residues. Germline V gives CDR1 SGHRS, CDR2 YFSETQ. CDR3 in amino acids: CASSLAWGTYEQYF. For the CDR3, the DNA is TGCGCCAGCAGCTTGGCCTGGGGGACCTACGAGCAGTACTTC.

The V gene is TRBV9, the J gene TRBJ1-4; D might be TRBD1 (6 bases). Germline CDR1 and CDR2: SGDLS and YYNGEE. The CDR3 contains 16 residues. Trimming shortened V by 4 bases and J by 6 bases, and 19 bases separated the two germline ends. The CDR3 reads CASSPPLGTGYEKLFF. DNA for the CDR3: TGTGCCAGCAGCCCACCCCTCGGAACAGGGTATGAAAAACTGTTTTTT.

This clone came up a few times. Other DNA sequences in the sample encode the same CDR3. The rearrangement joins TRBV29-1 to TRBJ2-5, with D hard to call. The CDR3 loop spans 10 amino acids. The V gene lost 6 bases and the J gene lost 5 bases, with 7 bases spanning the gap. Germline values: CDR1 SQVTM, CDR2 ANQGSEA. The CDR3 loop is CSVVSETQYF. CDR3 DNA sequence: TGCAGCGTCGTGAGTGAGACCCAGTACTTC.

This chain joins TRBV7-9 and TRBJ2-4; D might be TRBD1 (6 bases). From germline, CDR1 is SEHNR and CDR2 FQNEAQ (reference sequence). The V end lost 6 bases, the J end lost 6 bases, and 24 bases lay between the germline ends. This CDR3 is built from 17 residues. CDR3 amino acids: CASSLTYGTPDPNIQYF. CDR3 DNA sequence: TGTGCCAGCAGTTTAACATACGGGACACCTGACCCAAACATTCAGTACTTC.

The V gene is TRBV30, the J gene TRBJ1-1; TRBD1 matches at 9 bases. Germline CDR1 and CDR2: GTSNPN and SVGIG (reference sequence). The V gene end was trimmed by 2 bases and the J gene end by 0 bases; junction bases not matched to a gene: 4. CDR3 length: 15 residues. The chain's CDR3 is CAWSHGTGMNTEAFF. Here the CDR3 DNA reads TGTGCCTGGAGTCATGGGACAGGGATGAACACTGAAGCTTTCTTT.